The 18 T cell receptor beta chains below all came from one sample that was sequenced in a study of memory CD4+ T cells and cytomegalovirus serostatus. Here immunoSEQ multiplex PCR was the method, and the copy in TCRdb shows in-frame clones only, minus some. This table has approximately 46,000 clones, roughly 72% appearing once. Single viable CD3+CD4+CD8-CD45RO+ cells were sorted as the memory CD4+ T cells. Source material: memory CD4+ T cells from blood. Receptors were obtained from an adult in good health and CMV-seropositive.

A single count supports this clone. The gene calls are TRBV27 and TRBJ1-2; 7 bases agree with TRBD1. Germline V CDR1 and CDR2: MNHEY, SMNVEV (reference sequence). V was clipped by 6 bases and J by 4 bases; unmatched bases: 17. The CDR3 totals 17 residues. DNA of the CDR3: TGTGCCAGCAGCCGGTTCCTCGGGACAGCCGACCTCTATGGCTACACCTTC. As protein: CASSRFLGTADLYGYTF.

The V and J genes are TRBV4-1 and TRBJ2-7; 9 nucleotides align to TRBD1. CDR1 is MGHRA and CDR2 is YSYEKL in the germline V gene. The CDR3 covers 17 residues. V was clipped by 3 bases and J by 4 bases; unmatched bases: 13. CDR3: CASSQPGTGKIYYEQYF. For the CDR3, the DNA is TGCGCCAGCAGCCAGCCCGGGACAGGGAAAATTTATTACGAGCAGTACTTC.

V and J are TRBV2 and TRBJ1-2; perhaps TRBD1 as D (6 bases). V was shortened by 7 bases and J by 4 bases, with 10 bases between the two germline ends. CDR1 and CDR2 from the germline V gene are SNHLY and FYNNEI. This CDR3 is 12 amino acids long. The CDR3 DNA follows: TGTGCCAGCATTACACAGGGCTATGGCTACACCTTC. Translation gives CASITQGYGYTF.

The chain combines TRBV2 with TRBJ2-3; unclear D gene. This CDR3 spans 16 amino acids. The V gene lost 6 bases and the J gene lost 3 bases, with 19 bases spanning the gap. Germline V gives CDR1 SNHLY, CDR2 FYNNEI. CDR3 sequence (DNA): TGTGCCAGCAGGAGATTCCGGGTGGAGAGGACAGATACGCAGTATTTT. Encoded protein: CASRRFRVERTDTQYF.

The table lists this clone with a count of one. This sequence joins TRBV7-9 and TRBJ1-2, with 10 bases that match TRBD1. Germline V gene sequence: CDR1 SEHNR, CDR2 FQNEAQ (reference sequence). V trimming: 4 bases; J trimming: 2 bases; junction bases outside the gene matches: 4. The CDR3 has 15 residues. The CDR3 sequence is CASSSDRGPNYGYTF. In DNA form, the CDR3 reads TGTGCCAGCAGCTCCGACAGGGGGCCGAACTATGGCTACACCTTC. The variable domain in full, completed from reference TRBV7-9 and TRBJ1-2, reads DTGVSQNPRHKITKRGQNVTFRCDPISEHNRLYWYRQTLGQGPEFLTYFQNEAQLEKSRLLSDRFSAERPKGSFSTLEIQRTEQGDSAMYLCASSSDRGPNYGYTFGSGTRLTVV.

The CDR3 DNA sequence: TGTGCCACCAGCAGAGATAAGGGTACGATCTATGGCTACACCTTC. Protein sequence: CATSRDKGTIYGYTF. The chain carries TRBV15 and TRBJ1-2; D remains unclear. The CDR3 has 15 amino acids. V dropped 0 bases and J dropped 4 bases, with 12 bases sitting between them. Germline V gives CDR1 LNHNV, CDR2 YYDKDF (reference sequence). The whole variable domain, filled in from reference TRBV15 and TRBJ1-2, reads DAMVIQNPRYQVTQFGKPVTLSCSQTLNHNVMYWYQQKSSQAPKLLFHYYDKDFNNEADTPDNFQSRRPNTSFCFLDIRSPGLGDTAMYLCATSRDKGTIYGYTFGSGTRLTVV.

This chain connects TRBV12-5 to TRBJ2-2; 9 bases align to TRBD2. V shed 0 bases and J 1 base; nucleotides not matched to a gene: 6. Germline values: CDR1 LGHNT, CDR2 FRNRAP. This CDR3 contains 18 residues. CDR3 in DNA: TGTGCTAGTGGTTTGGTACCCGCTAGCGGGATGAACACCGGGGAGCTGTTTTTT. Its translation is CASGLVPASGMNTGELFF.

CDR3 loop: CASSAGTSNTGELFF. The CDR3, as DNA: TGTGCCAGCAGTGCCGGGACATCGAACACCGGGGAGCTGTTTTTT. The chain joins TRBV2 to TRBJ2-2, with a weak D call TRBD1 (6 bases). The CDR3 runs 15 residues. Trimming pared 4 bases from V and 0 bases from J, leaving 9 bases between. Germline values: CDR1 SNHLY, CDR2 FYNNEI.

The V gene is TRBV5-1, the J gene TRBJ2-5; TRBD1 is a possible D gene (5 bases). Trimming left V 1 base short and J 1 base short, with 8 bases between. The germline V gene encodes CDR1 SGHRS and CDR2 YFSETQ. The length of the CDR3 is 14 residues. CDR3 coding DNA: TGCGCCAGCAGCTTGCTGGGGCTCCAAGAGACCCAGTACTTC. Encoded protein: CASSLLGLQETQYF.

The sample holds a few counts of this clone. The chain is built from TRBV5-5 and TRBJ1-5; TRBD1 is a possible D gene (6 bases). Germline lookup yields CDR1 SGHKS and CDR2 YYEKEE (reference sequence). Trimming pared 3 bases from V and 4 bases from J, leaving 11 bases between. The CDR3 length is 14 residues. The CDR3 DNA reads TGTGCCAGCAGCTGGACAGCACTTAATCAGCCCCAGCATTTT. Its protein is CASSWTALNQPQHF.

The V gene is TRBV9, the J gene TRBJ2-3; 7 bases align to TRBD2. Germline-derived CDR1 and CDR2 are SGDLS and YYNGEE. The CDR3 is made up of 18 amino acids. The J segment lost 4 bases and the V segment lost 4 bases, leaving 18 bases of the junction unmatched. The CDR3 nucleotides read TGTGCCAGCAGCATCACGTGGGCCTCAGCGGGGAACGCAGATACGCAGTATTTT. Translated: CASSITWASAGNADTQYF.

This clone occurred a few times. The CDR3 sequence is CASSLVNQNTEAFF. CDR3 sequence (DNA): TGTGCCAGCAGCTTAGTAAACCAGAACACTGAAGCTTTCTTT. V is TRBV7-9 and J is TRBJ1-1; D gene ambiguous. The CDR3 runs 14 residues. Germline V CDR1 and CDR2: SEHNR, FQNEAQ (reference sequence). The V end lost 1 base, the J end lost 1 base, and 7 bases lay between the germline ends.

This chain uses TRBV10-3 with TRBJ1-5; no firm D call. The CDR3 runs to 11 residues. The V gene lost 4 bases and the J gene lost 3 bases, with 1 base spanning the gap. Germline V gives CDR1 ENHRY, CDR2 SYGVKD. DNA of the CDR3: TGTGCCATCAGTGTCAATCAGCCCCAGCATTTT. Translating gives CAISVNQPQHF.

The genes are TRBV19 and TRBJ1-1, with 8 nucleotides matching TRBD1. The trim removed 7 bases at V and 0 bases at J, leaving 7 bases unmatched. This CDR3 spans 15 amino acids. Germline loops: CDR1 LNHDA, CDR2 SQIVND (reference sequence). The CDR3 nucleotides read TGTGCCAGTATTAATCCGGGACAGGTGAACACTGAAGCTTTCTTT. This sequence encodes CASINPGQVNTEAFF.

The V and J genes are TRBV10-1 and TRBJ2-5; D gene uncertain. V lost 3 bases and J 2 bases, leaving 10 bases between the germline ends. The CDR3 has 14 amino acids. Germline lookup yields CDR1 WNHNN and CDR2 SYGVQD (reference sequence). DNA for the CDR3: TGCGCCAGCAGTGATAGAGCCACTCAAGAGACCCAGTACTTC. Its protein is CASSDRATQETQYF.

This chain uses TRBV5-1 with TRBJ2-5; TRBD1 might be the D (5 bases). The CDR3 totals 14 residues. Germline loops: CDR1 SGHRS, CDR2 YFSETQ. The V end was cut by 4 bases, the J end by 5 bases, with 15 bases between. Written as DNA, the CDR3 is TGCGCCAGCAGCGTACAGGACACCAGGGAGACCCAGTACTTC. It encodes CASSVQDTRETQYF.

The chain joins TRBV6-1 to TRBJ1-1; the D gene is possibly TRBD1 (6 bases). Germline assignment: CDR1 MNHNS and CDR2 SASEGT. The CDR3 is made up of 14 amino acids. V gave up 7 bases and J gave up 1 base, with 13 bases separating them. In DNA form, the CDR3 reads TGTGCCAGCACTTTAGGGGGGCAGAACACTGAAGCTTTCTTT. This sequence encodes CASTLGGQNTEAFF.

The CDR3 bases are TGCGCCAGCAGCCGGACTAACACCATATATTTT. This translates into CASSRTNTIYF. The V and J genes are TRBV4-3 and TRBJ1-3; D not resolved. Germline V lookup: CDR1 LGHNA, CDR2 YSLEER. The germline V and J ends were trimmed by 4 bases and 7 bases, with 5 bases remaining between them. The CDR3 has 11 residues.